These 28 T cell receptor beta chains were all obtained from the same sample, sequenced in a study of blood T cells in healthy people across ages. A J-beta primer mix and a sample-barcoded 5' primer were used in a second PCR of about 6 to 12 cycles. TCRdb independently ran MiXCR on the 5' RACE reads; one entry per CDR3 protein. The sample consists of hundreds of thousands of distinct CDR3 sequences, approximately 31% of them appearing once. Sequencing was performed on blood. The receptors derive from an elderly woman in good health.

This clonotype was found many times. This may be a read error, as it is one base from a much larger clone. The genes are TRBV5-1 and TRBJ2-5; no clear D gene. V was pared by 3 bases and J by 6 bases, with 15 bases between. CDR3 size: 14 residues. Germline V gives CDR1 SGHRS, CDR2 YFSETQ. The CDR3 region has the DNA TGCGCCAGCAGCTGGGATACCGGAGAAAAGACCCAGTACTTC. It codes for CASSWDTGEKTQYF.

This clonotype has ten or more counts. This chain links TRBV4-2 with TRBJ2-1, with 11 bases aligning to TRBD2. This CDR3 has 16 residues. From germline, CDR1 is LGHNA and CDR2 YNFKEQ. J gave up 5 bases and V 2 bases, and 5 bases lay outside the gene matches. This CDR3 reads CASSQTTSGVHNEQFF. In DNA form, the CDR3 reads TGTGCCAGCAGCCAAACGACTAGCGGGGTTCACAATGAGCAGTTCTTC.

This chain links TRBV28 with TRBJ2-2, with TRBD1 matching over 8 bases. The germline gives CDR1 MDHEN, CDR2 SYDVKM. The CDR3 has 15 residues. Trimming removed 6 bases from V and 1 base from J; junction bases left unmatched: 4. CDR3 DNA sequence: TGTGCCAGCAGAAACGGACAGGGGAACACCGGGGAGCTGTTTTTT. Translated: CASRNGQGNTGELFF. The whole variable domain, filled in from reference TRBV28 and TRBJ2-2, reads DVKVTQSSRYLVKRTGEKVFLECVQDMDHENMFWYRQDPGLGLRLIYFSYDVKMKEKGDIPEGYSVSREKKERFSLILESASTNQTSMYLCASRNGQGNTGELFFGEGSRLTVL.

About this clonotype: One junction end does not reproduce the germline sequence, and a read error may be involved. V is TRBV12-3 or TRBV12-4 and J is TRBJ1-3, with D perhaps matching TRBD1 (5 bases). CDR3 length: 14 amino acids. CDR3 DNA sequence: TGTGGCAGCAGTCCAGGGTACTCTGGAAACACCATATATTTT. This codes for CGSSPGYSGNTIYF.

This chain links TRBV12-3 or TRBV12-4 with TRBJ1-5, with a tentative D call TRBD1 (6 bases). Trimming took off 7 bases at V and 6 bases at J, with 16 bases between the two ends. This CDR3 spans 14 amino acids. This chain's CDR3 is CASTLQGGTQPQHF. The CDR3 bases are TGTGCCAGCACTCTTCAAGGGGGGACTCAGCCCCAGCATTTT.

The chain employs TRBV5-1 and TRBJ2-3; 9 nucleotides align to TRBD2. Per germline, CDR1 SGHRS and CDR2 YFSETQ. There are 16 residues in the CDR3. Losses at the gene ends were 2 bases for V and 4 bases for J; bases not matched to a gene: 8. The chain's CDR3 is CASSFGAAGGPDTQYF. The CDR3 DNA is TGCGCCAGCAGCTTCGGGGCGGCGGGGGGGCCAGATACGCAGTATTTT.

V and J are TRBV7-3 and TRBJ2-2, with a weak D call TRBD1 (6 bases). The germline V and J ends were trimmed by 5 bases and 6 bases, with 13 bases remaining between them. Looked up from germline, CDR1 is SGHTA and CDR2 is FQGTGA. The CDR3 has 14 amino acids. CDR3 loop: CASSLTGNAGELFF. The CDR3 DNA follows: TGTGCCAGCAGCCTGACAGGAAACGCCGGGGAGCTGTTTTTT.

Notes on this clonotype: Just one base apart from a much larger clone, this may be a read error. A read error is likely, as this CDR3 ends without the conserved phenylalanine or tryptophan. The chain employs TRBV7-2 and TRBJ2-3; D remains unclear. Germline V gives CDR1 SGHTA, CDR2 FQGNSA. This CDR3 spans 13 amino acids. The chain's CDR3 is CASSLMGTDMQYL. The CDR3 DNA is TGTGCCAGCAGCTTAATGGGCACAGATATGCAGTATTTG.

This clonotype was seen repeatedly, ten times or more. The rearrangement joins TRBV4-1 to TRBJ2-1; 8 bases map to TRBD2. The CDR3 totals 20 residues. Germline values: CDR1 MGHRA, CDR2 YSYEKL. V gave up 4 bases and J gave up 1 base; unmatched junction bases: 18. CDR3 nucleotide sequence: TGCGCCAGCAGCCGAGAACTGATAGCGGGGTTTCGTCTGTCCTACAATGAGCAGTTCTTC. This sequence encodes CASSRELIAGFRLSYNEQFF.

The chain has TRBV7-9 and TRBJ2-7, with 8 bases aligning to TRBD1. This CDR3 contains 14 residues. Germline CDR1 is SEHNR and CDR2 is FQNEAQ (reference sequence). V lost 3 bases to trimming and J lost 3 bases; unmatched junction nucleotides: 4. CDR3 residues: CASSFGQGIYEQYF. The CDR3, as DNA: TGTGCCAGCAGCTTCGGACAGGGTATCTACGAGCAGTACTTC.

In its sample, this clonotype was seen a few times. V gene TRBV5-1 combines with J gene TRBJ1-1, with a tentative D call TRBD1 (6 bases). Germline CDR1 SGHRS, CDR2 YFSETQ. This CDR3 has 14 amino acids. V gave up 1 base and J gave up 2 bases, with 9 bases separating them. CDR3 sequence reads: CASSLRQENTEAFF. The DNA of the CDR3 is TGCGCCAGCAGCTTGCGACAGGAAAACACTGAAGCTTTCTTT.

This clonotype appeared many times. The V gene is TRBV30, the J gene TRBJ1-2; D gene unclear. This CDR3 spans 14 amino acids. Per germline, CDR1 GTSNPN and CDR2 SVGIG (reference sequence). V gave up 0 bases and J gave up 4 bases, with 12 bases separating them. The chain's CDR3 is CAWSVSIASYGYTF. The CDR3, as DNA: TGTGCCTGGAGTGTGTCCATCGCTAGCTATGGCTACACCTTC.

This clonotype was seen many times. The chain has TRBV9 and TRBJ2-7; D unresolved. The V end was cut by 4 bases, the J end by 0 bases, with 14 bases between. This CDR3 region has 15 residues. Germline V gives CDR1 SGDLS, CDR2 YYNGEE. CDR3: CASSYRSSGSYEQYF. The CDR3 nucleotides read TGTGCCAGCAGCTATCGGAGCTCAGGCTCCTACGAGCAGTACTTC.

A word on this clonotype: Being one base from a much bigger clone, this may be a read error. This chain joins TRBV5-1 and TRBJ2-7; possible D gene TRBD2, 6 bases. Germline assignment: CDR1 SGHRS and CDR2 YFSETQ. V gave up 2 bases and J gave up 7 bases, with 16 bases separating them. The CDR3 has 14 residues. CDR3 residues: CASSFGGSGGEQYF. The CDR3 DNA is TGCGCCAGCAGCTTCGGGGGTTCCGGGGGTGAGCAGTACTTC.

The rearrangement uses TRBV20-1 and TRBJ2-4; D is unresolved. CDR1 is DFQATT, CDR2 SNEGSKA, per germline (reference sequence). The ends were cut back, 6 bases at V and 3 bases at J, with 18 bases in the middle. The CDR3 is 15 residues long. The DNA for the CDR3 is TGCAGTGCGACCTTTCCCCGGTTGGGCAAAAACATTCAGTACTTC. This encodes CSATFPRLGKNIQYF.

This clonotype was detected ten times or more. The chain links TRBV15 to TRBJ2-1; tentatively, D is TRBD2 (6 bases). Germline CDR1 is LNHNV and CDR2 is YYDKDF (reference sequence). CDR3 size: 15 residues. Trimming stripped 3 bases from V and 0 bases from J, with 9 bases between. Here the CDR3 DNA reads TGTGCCACCAGCAGGTTGACTAGCTCCTACAATGAGCAGTTCTTC. Translating it yields CATSRLTSSYNEQFF.

The rearrangement uses TRBV25-1 and TRBJ2-1; 10 nucleotides line up with TRBD2. The J call is uncertain, as TRBJ2-7 better fits the DNA end. Germline V gene lookup returns CDR1 MGHDK and CDR2 SYGVNS. This CDR3 has 17 residues. This CDR3 is CASSEDILAGGYNEQYF. Written as DNA, the CDR3 is TGTGCCAGCAGTGAAGACATTTTAGCGGGGGGCTACAATGAGCAGTACTTC.

This clonotype was picked up many times. This chain joins TRBV6-2 or TRBV6-3 and TRBJ2-1; D is undetermined. This CDR3 contains 13 residues. V lost 6 bases and J 6 bases, leaving 12 bases between the germline ends. Germline V gene sequence: CDR1 MNHEY, CDR2 SVGEGT. The CDR3, as DNA: TGTGCCAGCAGCCCCCCCGGCTCCAATGAGCAGTTCTTC. It codes for CASSPPGSNEQFF.

This clonotype was counted a few times. With a much larger clone just one base away, this may be a read error. The rearrangement uses TRBV5-1 and TRBJ2-1; tentatively, D is TRBD1 or TRBD2 (5 bases each). Gene TRBJ2-7 matches the end of the DNA better, so the J call may be wrong. CDR1 and CDR2 (germline): SGHRS, YFSETQ. The CDR3 has 14 amino acids. CDR3 bases: TGCGCCAGCAGCGTGGGGGACGGCTACAATGAGCAGTACTTC. Translation: CASSVGDGYNEQYF.

This clonotype has just a few counts. The J gene is TRBJ1-1, the V gene TRBV28, with a weak D call TRBD1 (6 bases). V was pared by 5 bases and J by 1 base, with 11 bases between. The CDR3 is 14 amino acids. CDR1 and CDR2 (germline): MDHEN, SYDVKM. In DNA form, the CDR3 reads TGTGCCAGCAGTCTTGGGACAAAGAACACTGAAGCTTTCTTT. Its protein is CASSLGTKNTEAFF.

About this clonotype itself: Given a much more abundant clone one base away, this may be a read error. The chain couples TRBV5-5 to TRBJ1-5, with 11 bases aligning to TRBD1. This CDR3 is 16 amino acids long. In germline, CDR1 is SGHKS, CDR2 YYEKEE (reference sequence). Trimming took 3 bases from V and 6 from J; bases not matched to a gene: 8. Here the CDR3 DNA reads TGTGCCAGCAGCTCGCGTTCGGGACAGGGGGGTCAGCCCCAGCATTTT. Amino acids: CASSSRSGQGGQPQHF.

The rearrangement joins TRBV19 to TRBJ1-5; D is possibly TRBD1 (5 bases). The V and J ends lost 2 bases and 7 bases respectively, with 15 bases between them. This CDR3 has 15 residues. Per germline, CDR1 LNHDA and CDR2 SQIVND (reference sequence). In DNA, the CDR3 is TGTGCCAGTAGTATACCTTTGAGGGGAAGGCAGCCCCAGCATTTT. Encoded protein: CASSIPLRGRQPQHF.

V usage is TRBV29-1 and J usage is TRBJ2-2, with D uncertain. Trimming took off 7 bases at V and 1 base at J, with 10 bases between the two ends. Germline CDR1 reads SQVTM; CDR2 reads ANQGSEA. The length of the CDR3 is 13 residues. The CDR3 sequence: CSAVNQNTGELFF. CDR3 coding DNA: TGCAGCGCCGTAAACCAGAACACCGGGGAGCTGTTTTTT.

As regards this clonotype: A clone one base away is much larger, so this may be a read error. The rearrangement uses TRBV7-9 and TRBJ2-1; possible D gene TRBD1, 5 bases. Deletions cut 0 bases from V and 5 bases from J, with 14 bases between. The CDR3 has 16 amino acids. The germline V gene has CDR1 SEHNR and CDR2 FQNEAQ (reference sequence). CDR3 sequence reads: CASSLAVGSGNNEQFF. The CDR3 DNA is TGTGCCAGCAGCTTAGCTGTCGGCTCAGGGAACAATGAGCAGTTCTTC.

The table lists this clonotype with many counts. The CDR3 coding sequence is TGTGCCAGCAGTCCGGACGGAGCTAACTATGGCTACACCTTC. This sequence encodes CASSPDGANYGYTF. The chain recombines TRBV2 with TRBJ1-2; D ambiguous. The CDR3 extends over 14 amino acids. Per germline, CDR1 SNHLY and CDR2 FYNNEI. Trimming took off 5 bases at V and 0 bases at J, with 10 bases between the two ends. Variable domain in full (rest from reference TRBV2 and TRBJ1-2): EPEVTQTPSHQVTQMGQEVILRCVPISNHLYFYWYRQILGQKVEFLVSFYNNEISEKSEIFDDQFSVERPDGSNFTLKIRSTKLEDSAMYFCASSPDGANYGYTFGSGTRLTVV.

This clonotype was observed a few times. J is TRBJ2-4 and V is TRBV13; D is undetermined. V gave up 0 bases and J gave up 13 bases, with 13 bases separating them. Looked up from germline, CDR1 is PRHDT and CDR2 is FYEKMQ (reference sequence). This CDR3 has 13 amino acids. CDR3 DNA sequence: TGTGCCAGCAGCTTAGGTAGGCAATACGGGCAGTACTTC. As protein: CASSLGRQYGQYF.

This clonotype was counted at least ten times. The chain combines TRBV7-3 with TRBJ1-1; 7 nucleotides match TRBD1. CDR3 length: 15 residues. Trimming cost V 4 bases and J 0 bases; bases outside gene matches: 5. Germline-derived CDR1 and CDR2 are SGHTA and FQGTGA. CDR3: CASSSTGTVNTEAFF. CDR3 DNA: TGTGCCAGCAGCTCTACCGGGACAGTGAACACTGAAGCTTTCTTT.

V is TRBV6-2 or TRBV6-3 and J is TRBJ1-4; D gene uncertain. Trimming cost V 0 bases and J 8 bases, with 16 bases left between them. CDR3 length: 16 amino acids. CDR1 and CDR2 (germline): MNHEY, SVGEGT. CDR3 loop: CASSYSVGERVEKLFF. CDR3 sequence (DNA): TGTGCCAGCAGTTACTCGGTCGGGGAACGAGTCGAAAAACTGTTTTTT.